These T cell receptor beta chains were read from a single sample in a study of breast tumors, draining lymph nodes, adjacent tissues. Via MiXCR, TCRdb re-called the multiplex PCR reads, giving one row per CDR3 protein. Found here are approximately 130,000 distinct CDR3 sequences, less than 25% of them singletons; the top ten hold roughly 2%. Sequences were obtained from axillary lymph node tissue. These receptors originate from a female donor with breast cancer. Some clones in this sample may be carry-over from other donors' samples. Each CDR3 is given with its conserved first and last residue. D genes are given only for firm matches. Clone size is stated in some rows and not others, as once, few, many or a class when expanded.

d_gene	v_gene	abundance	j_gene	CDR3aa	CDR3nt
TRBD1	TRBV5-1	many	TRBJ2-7	CASSYGQGGYEQYF	TGCGCCAGCAGCTACGGACAGGGCGGCTACGAGCAGTACTTC
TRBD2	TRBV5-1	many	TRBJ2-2	CASSLVAGDYTGELFF	TGCGCCAGCAGCTTGGTTGCGGGAGACTACACCGGGGAGCTGTTTTTT
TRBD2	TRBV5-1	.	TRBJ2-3	CASSPGTNTDTQYF	TGCGCCAGCAGTCCCGGGACTAACACAGATACGCAGTATTTT
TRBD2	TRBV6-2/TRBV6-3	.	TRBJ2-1	CASSPSGSREQFF	TGTGCCAGCAGCCCTAGCGGGAGCCGTGAGCAGTTCTTC
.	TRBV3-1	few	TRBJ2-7	CASSPPFRQLYEQYF	TGTGCCAGCAGCCCCCCTTTCCGACAACTCTACGAGCAGTACTTC
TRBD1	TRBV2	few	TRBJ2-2	CASKKTGNTGKLFF	TGTGCCAGCAAAAAGACAGGGAACACCGGGAAGCTGTTTTTT
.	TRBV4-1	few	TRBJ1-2	CASSQDVKDSLPYGYTF	TGCGCCAGCAGCCAAGATGTTAAGGACAGCCTCCCCTATGGCTACACCTTC
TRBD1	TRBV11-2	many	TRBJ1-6	CASSLVGTGGRPLHF	TGTGCCAGCAGCTTAGTCGGGACAGGTGGGCGACCCCTCCACTTT
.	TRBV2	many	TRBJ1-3	CASRSLSGNTIYF	TGTGCCAGCAGGAGCTTGTCTGGAAACACCATATATTTT
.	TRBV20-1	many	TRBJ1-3	CSARPPSTGNTIYF	TGCAGTGCTAGACCCCCGTCCACTGGAAACACCATATATTTT
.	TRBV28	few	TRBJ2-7	CASSLVGAYEQYF	TGTGCCAGCAGTTTAGTGGGAGCATACGAGCAGTACTTC
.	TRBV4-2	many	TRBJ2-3	CASSQGGGDTQYF	TGTGCCAGCAGCCAAGGAGGGGGAGATACGCAGTATTTT
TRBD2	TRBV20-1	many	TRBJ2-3	CSARLAGADTQYF	TGCAGTGCTAGACTAGCGGGAGCGGATACGCAGTATTTT
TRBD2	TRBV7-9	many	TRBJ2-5	CASSSGLVGETQYF	TGTGCCAGCAGCTCAGGACTAGTAGGAGAGACCCAGTACTTC
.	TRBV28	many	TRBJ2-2	CASSFLGNTGELFF	TGTGCCAGCAGTTTTCTGGGTAACACCGGGGAGCTGTTTTTT
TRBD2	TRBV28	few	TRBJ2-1	CASSGVGGPYEQFF	TGTGCCAGCAGTGGGGTGGGAGGGCCATATGAGCAGTTCTTC
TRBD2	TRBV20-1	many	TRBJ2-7	CSAVSMSGVYEQYF	TGCAGTGCTGTGTCCATGAGCGGGGTCTACGAGCAGTACTTC
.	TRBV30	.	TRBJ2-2	CAWASDSPANTGELFF	TGTGCCTGGGCTTCCGACAGCCCGGCTAATACCGGGGAGCTGTTTTTT
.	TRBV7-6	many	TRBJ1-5	CASSLRDNQPQHF	TGTGCCAGCAGCTTGCGCGACAATCAGCCCCAGCATTTT
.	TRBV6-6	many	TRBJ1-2	CASRTLGEDGYTF	TGTGCCAGCAGGACCTTAGGGGAGGATGGCTACACCTTC
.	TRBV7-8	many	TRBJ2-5	CASKPATANKETQYF	TGTGCCAGCAAACCTGCGACAGCCAATAAAGAGACCCAGTACTTC
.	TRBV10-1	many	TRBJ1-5	CASRDPLSNQPQHF	TGCGCCAGCAGGGACCCCCTAAGCAATCAGCCCCAGCATTTT
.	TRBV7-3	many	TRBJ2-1	CASSLRSGSGNRYNEQFF	TGTGCCAGCAGCTTAAGGAGTGGGAGTGGTAACCGGTACAATGAGCAGTTCTTC
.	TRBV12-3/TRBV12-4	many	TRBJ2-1	CASSFQGLSYNEQFF	TGTGCCAGCAGTTTTCAGGGATTGAGCTACAATGAGCAGTTCTTC
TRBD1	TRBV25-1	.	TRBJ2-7	CVSSDTGTGAYEQYF	TGTGTCAGCAGTGATACCGGGACAGGGGCTTACGAGCAGTACTTC
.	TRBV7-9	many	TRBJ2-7	CASSLGVREQYF	TGTGCCAGCAGCTTAGGAGTAAGGGAGCAGTACTTC
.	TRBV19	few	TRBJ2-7	CASSIRSLTYEQYF	TGTGCCAGTAGTATTCGGTCTCTAACCTACGAGCAGTACTTC
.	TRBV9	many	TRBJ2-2	CASSVRLANTGELFF	TGTGCCAGCAGCGTGAGACTGGCGAACACCGGGGAGCTGTTTTTT
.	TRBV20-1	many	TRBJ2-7	CSASPSTAHEQYF	TGCAGTGCTAGCCCCAGTACAGCCCACGAGCAGTACTTC
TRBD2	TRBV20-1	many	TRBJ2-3	CSARDYGGRDKDTQYF	TGCAGTGCTAGAGATTATGGCGGGAGGGATAAAGATACGCAGTATTTT
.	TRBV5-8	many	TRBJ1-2	CASSNGPLNYGYTF	TGTGCCAGCAGCAACGGACCACTAAACTATGGCTACACCTTC
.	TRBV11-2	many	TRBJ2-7	CASSLRPPTYGQASYEQYF	TGTGCCAGCAGCTTACGACCTCCGACCTACGGGCAGGCCTCCTACGAGCAGTACTTC
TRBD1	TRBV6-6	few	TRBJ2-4	CASSYSSGQGREIQYF	TGTGCCAGCAGTTACTCCTCGGGACAGGGGAGGGAGATTCAGTACTTC
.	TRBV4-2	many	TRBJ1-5	CASSQETATANQPQHF	TGTGCCAGCAGCCAAGAGACTGCCACAGCCAATCAGCCCCAGCATTTT
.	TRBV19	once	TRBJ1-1	CASSIGTTNTEAFF	TGTGCCAGTAGTATTGGGACCACGAACACTGAAGCTTTCTTT
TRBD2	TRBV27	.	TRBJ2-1	CATSRLAGKAGYNEQFF	TGTGCCACCTCAAGACTAGCGGGAAAGGCTGGGTACAATGAGCAGTTCTTC
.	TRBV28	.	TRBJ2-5	CASSPGLSQETRYF	TGTGCCAGCAGTCCGGGACTTAGTCAGGAGACCCGGTACTTC
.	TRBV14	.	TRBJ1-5	CASSQWLLRVQPQHF	TGTGCCAGCAGCCAGTGGCTCCTCCGCGTACAGCCCCAGCATTTT
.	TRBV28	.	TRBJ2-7	CASEQGGGQYEQYF	TGTGCCAGTGAGCAGGGGGGGGGTCAGTACGAGCAGTACTTC
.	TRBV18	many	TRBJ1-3	CASSQTPGGNTIYF	TGTGCCAGCTCCCAAACTCCGGGCGGAAACACCATATATTTT
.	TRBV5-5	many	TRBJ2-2	CASSLRDKNTGELFF	TGTGCCAGCAGCTTGCGGGACAAAAACACCGGGGAGCTGTTTTTT
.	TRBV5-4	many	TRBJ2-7	CASSLAADYEQYF	TGTGCCAGCAGCTTGGCGGCCGACTACGAGCAGTACTTC
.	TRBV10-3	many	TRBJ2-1	CATQTDNNEQFF	TGTGCCACTCAAACGGACAACAATGAGCAGTTCTTC
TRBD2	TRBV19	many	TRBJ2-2	CASSMERGNTGELFF	TGTGCCAGTAGTATGGAGCGGGGAAACACCGGGGAGCTGTTTTTT
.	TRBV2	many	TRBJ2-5	CASSEIVGQETQYF	TGTGCCAGCAGTGAAATAGTTGGACAAGAGACCCAGTACTTC
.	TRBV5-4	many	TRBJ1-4	CASSLWGSDEKLFF	TGTGCCAGCAGCTTGTGGGGGTCGGATGAAAAACTGTTTTTT
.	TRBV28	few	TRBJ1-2	CASSSWGTVNYGYTF	TGTGCCAGCAGTTCCTGGGGCACGGTTAACTATGGCTACACCTTC
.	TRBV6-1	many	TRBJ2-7	CASSEEFTEGYEQYF	TGTGCCAGCAGTGAAGAGTTCACAGAAGGCTACGAGCAGTACTTC
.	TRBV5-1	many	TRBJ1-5	CASSLGGGGQPQHF	TGCGCCAGCAGCTTGGGAGGGGGTGGACAGCCCCAGCATTTT
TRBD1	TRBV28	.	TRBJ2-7	CAGSSSGTGGYEQYF	TGTGCCGGCAGTTCCTCCGGGACAGGGGGTTACGAGCAGTACTTC
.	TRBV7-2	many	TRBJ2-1	CASSLSAGPPNNEQFF	TGTGCCAGCAGCTTGTCAGCAGGGCCACCAAACAATGAGCAGTTCTTC
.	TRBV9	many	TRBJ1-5	CASSVENRDGGQPQHF	TGTGCCAGCAGCGTTGAAAACCGGGACGGCGGGCAGCCCCAGCATTTT
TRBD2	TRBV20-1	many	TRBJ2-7	CSASGGRNPYEQYF	TGCAGTGCTAGTGGCGGGAGAAACCCCTACGAGCAGTACTTC
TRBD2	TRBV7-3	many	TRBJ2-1	CASSWGLAGVAEQFF	TGTGCCAGCAGCTGGGGACTAGCGGGAGTAGCTGAGCAGTTCTTC
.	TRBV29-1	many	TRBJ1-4	CSAGLDEKLFF	TGCAGCGCAGGGCTAGATGAAAAACTGTTTTTT
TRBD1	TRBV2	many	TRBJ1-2	CASETGDGYTF	TGTGCCAGCGAGACAGGGGATGGCTACACCTTC
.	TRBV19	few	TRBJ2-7	CASSIDQRSYYEQYF	TGTGCCAGTAGTATAGATCAACGCAGCTACTACGAGCAGTACTTC